A selection of T cell receptor beta chains follows, all from one sample in a study of blood T cell repertoires in COVID-19. TCRdb's copy holds only in-frame clones and misses some; the assay was immunoSEQ multiplex PCR. Here the sample spans 30,000 or so clones, roughly 90% being singletons. Sample: peripheral blood. Source of these receptors: a woman aged 40-49 years with active or convalescent COVID-19. CDR3s include the opening cysteine and the closing phenylalanine or tryptophan. The D gene is left open where the match is weak. Not all rows give a size; the values are once, few, many and, for expanded clones, a class.

j_gene: TRBJ1-6
v_gene: TRBV3-1/TRBV3-2
abundance: .
d_gene: TRBD1
CDR3aa: CASSPGQGNSPLHF
CDR3nt: TGTGCCAGCAGCCCGGGACAGGGTAATTCACCCCTCCACTTT

j_gene: TRBJ2-3
v_gene: TRBV4-3
abundance: .
d_gene: TRBD2
CDR3aa: CASSQDRGGGQITDTQYF
CDR3nt: TGCGCCAGCAGCCAAGATCGTGGCGGGGGGCAAATCACAGATACGCAGTATTTT

j_gene: TRBJ1-2
v_gene: TRBV5-4
abundance: .
d_gene: .
CDR3aa: CASGVRFNYGYTF
CDR3nt: TGTGCCAGCGGAGTCCGGTTTAACTATGGCTACACCTTC

j_gene: TRBJ1-5
v_gene: TRBV19
abundance: .
d_gene: .
CDR3aa: CASSIALNQPQHF
CDR3nt: TGTGCCAGTAGTATAGCCCTGAATCAGCCCCAGCATTTT

j_gene: TRBJ1-2
v_gene: TRBV2
abundance: .
d_gene: TRBD1
CDR3aa: CAIIIRDRTNYGYTF
CDR3nt: TGTGCCATCATCATCCGGGACAGAACTAACTATGGCTACACCTTC

j_gene: TRBJ2-5
v_gene: TRBV5-1
abundance: .
d_gene: TRBD2
CDR3aa: CASSLSGTSGGETQYF
CDR3nt: TGCGCCAGCAGCTTGTCGGGGACTAGCGGGGGGGAGACCCAGTACTTC

j_gene: TRBJ1-4
v_gene: TRBV2
abundance: once
d_gene: TRBD1
CDR3aa: CASSDGTGYTEKLFF
CDR3nt: TGTGCCAGCAGTGATGGGACAGGATATACTGAAAAACTGTTTTTT

j_gene: TRBJ2-3
v_gene: TRBV19
abundance: .
d_gene: TRBD2
CDR3aa: CASKAGGHRSDTQYF
CDR3nt: TGTGCCAGTAAGGCGGGGGGCCACAGGTCAGATACGCAGTATTTT

j_gene: TRBJ1-5
v_gene: TRBV15
abundance: .
d_gene: TRBD1
CDR3aa: CATSSDRGGGWSNQPQHF
CDR3nt: TGTGCCACCAGCAGTGACAGGGGAGGCGGATGGAGCAATCAGCCCCAGCATTTT

j_gene: TRBJ2-3
v_gene: TRBV11-2
abundance: .
d_gene: .
CDR3aa: CASSLLSGQSTDTQYF
CDR3nt: TGTGCCAGCAGCTTATTAAGCGGCCAGAGCACAGATACGCAGTATTTT

j_gene: TRBJ2-7
v_gene: TRBV3-1/TRBV3-2
abundance: .
d_gene: TRBD2
CDR3aa: CASSLVAGGPYEQYF
CDR3nt: TGTGCCAGCAGCCTCGTAGCGGGAGGTCCCTACGAGCAGTACTTC

j_gene: TRBJ1-2
v_gene: TRBV18
abundance: once
d_gene: TRBD1
CDR3aa: CASSRAPGQGIGANYGYTF
CDR3nt: TGTGCCAGCTCACGCGCTCCGGGACAGGGTATAGGAGCTAACTATGGCTACACCTTC

j_gene: TRBJ1-2
v_gene: TRBV11-2
abundance: .
d_gene: .
CDR3aa: CASSLDYAGDLYGYTF
CDR3nt: TGTGCCAGCAGCTTAGATTACGCGGGGGACCTCTATGGCTACACCTTC

j_gene: TRBJ2-7
v_gene: TRBV11-2
abundance: .
d_gene: TRBD2
CDR3aa: CASSFGTSDYEQYF
CDR3nt: TGTGCCAGCAGCTTCGGGACTAGTGACTACGAGCAGTACTTC

j_gene: TRBJ1-5
v_gene: TRBV15
abundance: .
d_gene: TRBD1
CDR3aa: CATSMEDRGDQPQHF
CDR3nt: TGTGCCACCAGCATGGAGGACAGGGGGGATCAGCCCCAGCATTTT

j_gene: TRBJ2-2
v_gene: TRBV21-1
abundance: .
d_gene: .
CDR3aa: CASSTTSAGELFF
CDR3nt: TGTGCCAGCAGCACCACCTCAGCCGGGGAGCTGTTTTTT

j_gene: TRBJ1-1
v_gene: TRBV10-3
abundance: .
d_gene: .
CDR3aa: CASDTGGDTEAFF
CDR3nt: TGTGCCAGCGATACGGGGGGGGACACTGAAGCTTTCTTT

j_gene: TRBJ1-1
v_gene: TRBV3-1/TRBV3-2
abundance: .
d_gene: .
CDR3aa: CASSQAAGNTEAFF
CDR3nt: TGTGCCAGCAGCCAAGCGGCAGGGAACACTGAAGCTTTCTTT

j_gene: TRBJ1-3
v_gene: TRBV9
abundance: .
d_gene: .
CDR3aa: CASSVGSTDRNTIYF
CDR3nt: TGTGCCAGCAGCGTAGGGTCGACAGATAGAAACACCATATATTTT

j_gene: TRBJ2-5
v_gene: TRBV10-3
abundance: .
d_gene: TRBD2
CDR3aa: CAISRTSGRPSQETQYF
CDR3nt: TGTGCCATCAGTAGGACTAGCGGGAGGCCAAGCCAAGAGACCCAGTACTTC

j_gene: TRBJ1-1
v_gene: TRBV7-9
abundance: .
d_gene: .
CDR3aa: CASSLGLGAMNTEAFF
CDR3nt: TGTGCCAGCAGCCTAGGCCTGGGGGCCATGAACACTGAAGCTTTCTTT

j_gene: TRBJ2-1
v_gene: TRBV9
abundance: once
d_gene: TRBD1
CDR3aa: CASRLQGNEQFF
CDR3nt: TGTGCCAGCAGATTACAGGGGAATGAGCAGTTCTTC